Shown below are 2 T cell receptor beta chains from a single sample sequenced in a study of vaccination and CD4 T cells after COVID-19 (dated by TCRdb to the early 2020s). Reading the label with the study, this specimen's treatment or condition is: approximately 9-day PBMC culture with coronavirus spike peptide pools or control peptides (ViraFEST assay). CD4+ T cells from unexposed donors were collected before the COVID-19 pandemic (2011-2018). Antigen specificity for these receptors is unknown. The library was produced with PCR. The sequencing machine was an Illumina iSeq 100. TCR sequencing of DNA from cultured CD4+ T cells used the Oncomine TCR Beta short-read assay at the Johns Hopkins FTIC core. TCRdb's own reprocessing of the public reads used fastp at Q25 and MiXCR and kept productive beta chains. Rows are unified per CDR3 protein, each entry keeping the most common DNA and genes. The sample table contains approximately 5,400 distinct CDR3 sequences; only one count was recorded for 50% to 75% of them. The top ten clones comprise roughly half of the sample.

The sequenced material came from CD4+ T cells from blood, cultured in vitro. Receptor source: a human donor in good health.

V gene TRBV15 combines with J gene TRBJ2-3; weak D call: TRBD2 (7 bases). Trimming left V 7 bases short and J 2 bases short, with 25 bases between. Germline loops: CDR1 LNHNV, CDR2 YYDKDF (reference sequence). The CDR3 length is 18 residues. CDR3 in amino acids: CATTQTARGPLFTDTQYF. The CDR3 nucleotides read TGTGCCACCACACAAACCGCGCGGGGGCCACTCTTCACAGATACGCAGTATTTT.

The V and J genes are TRBV20-1 and TRBJ1-6; a weak D match, TRBD1 (6 bases). V was pared by 7 bases and J by 2 bases, with 12 bases between. CDR1 DFQATT and CDR2 SNEGSKA come from the germline V gene (reference sequence). The CDR3 runs to 14 residues. The CDR3: CSVRGKTYNSPLHF. CDR3 coding DNA: TGCAGTGTTAGGGGGAAAACCTATAATTCACCCCTCCACTTT.